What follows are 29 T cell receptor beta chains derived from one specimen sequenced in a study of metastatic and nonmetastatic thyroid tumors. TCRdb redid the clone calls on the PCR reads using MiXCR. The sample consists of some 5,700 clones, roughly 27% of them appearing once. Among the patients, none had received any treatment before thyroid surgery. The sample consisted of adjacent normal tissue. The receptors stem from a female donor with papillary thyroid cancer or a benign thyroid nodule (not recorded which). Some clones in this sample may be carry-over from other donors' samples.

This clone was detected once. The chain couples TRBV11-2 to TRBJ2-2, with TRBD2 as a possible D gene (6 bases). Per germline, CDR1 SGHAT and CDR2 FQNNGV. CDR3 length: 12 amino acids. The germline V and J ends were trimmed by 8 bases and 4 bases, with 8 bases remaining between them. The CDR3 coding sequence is TGTGCCAGCTGGCGGGGCACCGGGGAGCTGTTTTTT. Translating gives CASWRGTGELFF.

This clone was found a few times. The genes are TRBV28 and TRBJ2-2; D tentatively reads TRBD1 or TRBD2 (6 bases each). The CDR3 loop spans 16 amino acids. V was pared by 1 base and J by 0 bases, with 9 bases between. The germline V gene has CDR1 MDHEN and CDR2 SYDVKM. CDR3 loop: CASSLLRGANTGELFF. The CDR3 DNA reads TGTGCCAGCAGTTTATTAAGGGGGGCGAACACCGGGGAGCTGTTTTTT.

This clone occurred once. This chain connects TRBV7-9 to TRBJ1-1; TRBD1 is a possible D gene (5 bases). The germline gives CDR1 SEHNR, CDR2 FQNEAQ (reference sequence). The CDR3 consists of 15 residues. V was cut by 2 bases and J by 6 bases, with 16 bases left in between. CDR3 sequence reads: CASSLSPGLGAEAFF. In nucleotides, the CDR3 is TGTGCCAGCAGCTTATCCCCAGGGTTGGGAGCTGAAGCTTTCTTT.

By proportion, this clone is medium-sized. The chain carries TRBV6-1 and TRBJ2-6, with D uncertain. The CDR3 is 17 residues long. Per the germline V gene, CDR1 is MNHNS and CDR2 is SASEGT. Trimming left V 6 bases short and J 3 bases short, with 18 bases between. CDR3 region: CASSPRFGMDGANVLTF. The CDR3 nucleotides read TGTGCCAGCAGCCCCAGGTTCGGTATGGATGGGGCCAACGTCCTGACTTTC.

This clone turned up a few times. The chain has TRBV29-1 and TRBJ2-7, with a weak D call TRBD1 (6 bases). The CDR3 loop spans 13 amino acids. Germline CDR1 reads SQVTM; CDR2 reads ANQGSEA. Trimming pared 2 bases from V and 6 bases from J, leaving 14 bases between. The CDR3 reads CSVERGIDGEQYF. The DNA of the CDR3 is TGCAGCGTTGAAAGGGGGATTGATGGCGAGCAGTACTTC.

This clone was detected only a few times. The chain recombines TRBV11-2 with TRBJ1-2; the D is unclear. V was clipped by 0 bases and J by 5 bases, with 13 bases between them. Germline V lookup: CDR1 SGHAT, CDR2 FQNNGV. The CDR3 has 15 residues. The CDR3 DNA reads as TGTGCCAGCAGCTTAGAAAGGACGGATTATTATGGCTACACCTTC. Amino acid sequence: CASSLERTDYYGYTF.

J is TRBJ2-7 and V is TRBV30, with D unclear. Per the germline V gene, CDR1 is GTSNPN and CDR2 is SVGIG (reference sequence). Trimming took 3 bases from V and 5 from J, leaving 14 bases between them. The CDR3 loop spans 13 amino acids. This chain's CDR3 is CAWSRLGNDEQYF. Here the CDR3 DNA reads TGTGCCTGGAGCCGTTTGGGAAACGACGAGCAGTACTTC.

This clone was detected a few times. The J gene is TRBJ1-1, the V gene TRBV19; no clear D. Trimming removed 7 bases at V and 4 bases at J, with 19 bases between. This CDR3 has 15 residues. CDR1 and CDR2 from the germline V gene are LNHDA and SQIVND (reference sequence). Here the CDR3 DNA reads TGTGCCAGTATGTTGGGGTCCTTCGTGGGCACTGAAGCTTTCTTT. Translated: CASMLGSFVGTEAFF.

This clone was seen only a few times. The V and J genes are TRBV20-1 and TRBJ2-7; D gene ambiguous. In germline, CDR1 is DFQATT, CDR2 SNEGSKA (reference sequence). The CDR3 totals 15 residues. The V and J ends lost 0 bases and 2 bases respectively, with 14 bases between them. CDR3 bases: TGCAGTGCTAGAGATTTTCTGCAGAACACCTACGAGCAGTACTTC. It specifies CSARDFLQNTYEQYF.

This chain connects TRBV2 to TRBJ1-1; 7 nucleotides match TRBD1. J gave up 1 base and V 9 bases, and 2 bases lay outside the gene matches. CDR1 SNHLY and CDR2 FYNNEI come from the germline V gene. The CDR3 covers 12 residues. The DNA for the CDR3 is TGTGCCAGGGGGACAGCGAACACTGAAGCTTTCTTT. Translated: CARGTANTEAFF.

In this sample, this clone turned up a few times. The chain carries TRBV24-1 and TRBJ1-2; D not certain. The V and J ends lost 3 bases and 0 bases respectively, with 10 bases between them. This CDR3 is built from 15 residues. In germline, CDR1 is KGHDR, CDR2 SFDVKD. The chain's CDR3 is CATSDPLMANYGYTF. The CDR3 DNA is TGTGCCACCAGTGATCCACTCATGGCTAACTATGGCTACACCTTC.

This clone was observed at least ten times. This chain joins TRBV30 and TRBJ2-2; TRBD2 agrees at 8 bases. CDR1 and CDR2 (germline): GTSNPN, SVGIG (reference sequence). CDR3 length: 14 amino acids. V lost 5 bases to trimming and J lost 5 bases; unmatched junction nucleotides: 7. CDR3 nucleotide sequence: TGTGCCTGGGGCCTCGGGGGGGGAACCGGGGAGCTGTTTTTT. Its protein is CAWGLGGGTGELFF.

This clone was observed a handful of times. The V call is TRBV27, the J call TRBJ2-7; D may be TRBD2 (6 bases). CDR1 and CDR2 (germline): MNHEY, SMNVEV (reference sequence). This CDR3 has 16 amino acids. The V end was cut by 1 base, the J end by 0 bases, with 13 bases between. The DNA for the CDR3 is TGTGCCAGCAGTTTATTGTTGGAGGGTGTCTCCTACGAGCAGTACTTC. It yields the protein CASSLLLEGVSYEQYF.

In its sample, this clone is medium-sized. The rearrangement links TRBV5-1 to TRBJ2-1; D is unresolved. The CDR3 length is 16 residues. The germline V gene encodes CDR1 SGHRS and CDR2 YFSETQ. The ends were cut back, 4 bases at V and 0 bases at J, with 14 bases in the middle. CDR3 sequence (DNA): TGCGCCAGCAGCCCTGGTTCGTGGGGCTCCTACAATGAGCAGTTCTTC. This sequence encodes CASSPGSWGSYNEQFF.

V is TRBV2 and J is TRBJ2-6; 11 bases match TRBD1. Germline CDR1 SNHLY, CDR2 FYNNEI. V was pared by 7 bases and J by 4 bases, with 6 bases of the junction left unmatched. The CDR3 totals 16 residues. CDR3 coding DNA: TGTGCCAGCACCGGGACAGGGGGTTCAGGGGCCAACGTCCTGACTTTC. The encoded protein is CASTGTGGSGANVLTF.

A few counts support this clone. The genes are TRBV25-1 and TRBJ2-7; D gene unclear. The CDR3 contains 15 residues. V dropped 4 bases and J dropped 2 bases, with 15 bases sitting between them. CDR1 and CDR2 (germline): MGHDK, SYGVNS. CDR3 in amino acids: CASSGTPETPYEQYF. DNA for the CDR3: TGTGCCAGCAGTGGTACACCTGAGACACCCTACGAGCAGTACTTC.

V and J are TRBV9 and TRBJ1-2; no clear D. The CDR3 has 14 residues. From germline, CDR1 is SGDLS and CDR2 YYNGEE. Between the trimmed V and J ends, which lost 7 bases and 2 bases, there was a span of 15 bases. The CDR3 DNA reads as TGTGCCAGCCAAAAAGGGCGCTACAACTATGGCTACACCTTC. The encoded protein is CASQKGRYNYGYTF.

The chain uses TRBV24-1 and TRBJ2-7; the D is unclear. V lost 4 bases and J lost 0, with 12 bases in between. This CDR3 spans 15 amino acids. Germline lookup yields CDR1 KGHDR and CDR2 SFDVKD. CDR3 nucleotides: TGTGCCACCAGTGAGAGCAGTCGGAGCTCCTACGAGCAGTACTTC. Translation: CATSESSRSSYEQYF.

The CDR3 coding sequence is TGTGCCAGCCGGGAGGGTCAGACCTTCGAGCAGTACTTC. Translation: CASREGQTFEQYF. This chain joins TRBV12-3 or TRBV12-4 and TRBJ2-7; 8 bases map to TRBD2. The CDR3 is made up of 13 amino acids. Trimming at V came to 8 bases and at J to 6 bases, leaving 9 bases not matched to a gene.

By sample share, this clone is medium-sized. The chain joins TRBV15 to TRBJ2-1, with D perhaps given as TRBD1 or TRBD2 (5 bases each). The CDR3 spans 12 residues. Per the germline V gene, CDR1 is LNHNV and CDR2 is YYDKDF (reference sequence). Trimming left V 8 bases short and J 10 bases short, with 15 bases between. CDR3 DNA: TGTGCCACCGGGGGAAGCAGGGTCGAGCAGTTCTTC. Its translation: CATGGSRVEQFF. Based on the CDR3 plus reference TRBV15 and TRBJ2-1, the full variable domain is DAMVIQNPRYQVTQFGKPVTLSCSQTLNHNVMYWYQQKSSQAPKLLFHYYDKDFNNEADTPDNFQSRRPNTSFCFLDIRSPGLGDTAMYLCATGGSRVEQFFGPGTRLTVL.

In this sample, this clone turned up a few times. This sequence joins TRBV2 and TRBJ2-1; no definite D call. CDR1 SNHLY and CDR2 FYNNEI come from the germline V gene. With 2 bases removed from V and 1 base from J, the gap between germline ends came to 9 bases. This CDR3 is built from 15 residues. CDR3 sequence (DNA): TGTGCCAGCAGTGAAAAGGGCTGGTCCTACAATGAGCAGTTCTTC. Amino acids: CASSEKGWSYNEQFF.

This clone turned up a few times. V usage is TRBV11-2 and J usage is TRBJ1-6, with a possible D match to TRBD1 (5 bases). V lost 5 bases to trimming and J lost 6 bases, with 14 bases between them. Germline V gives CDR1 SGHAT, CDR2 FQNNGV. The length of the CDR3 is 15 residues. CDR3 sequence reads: CASSPWGRTNSPLHF. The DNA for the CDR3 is TGTGCCAGCAGCCCCTGGGGACGAACTAATTCACCCCTCCACTTT.

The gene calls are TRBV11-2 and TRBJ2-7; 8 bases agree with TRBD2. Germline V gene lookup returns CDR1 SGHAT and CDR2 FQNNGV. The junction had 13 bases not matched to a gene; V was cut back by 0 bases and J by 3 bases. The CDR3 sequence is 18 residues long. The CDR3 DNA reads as TGTGCCAGCAGCTTAGATTGGTACGGGACTAGACTTTTCTACGAGCAGTACTTC. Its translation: CASSLDWYGTRLFYEQYF.

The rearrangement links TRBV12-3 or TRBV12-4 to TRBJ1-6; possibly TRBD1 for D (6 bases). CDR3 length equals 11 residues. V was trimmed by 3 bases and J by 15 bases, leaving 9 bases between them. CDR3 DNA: TGTGCCAGCAGTTTGGAGGGGGGCCTCCACTTT. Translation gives CASSLEGGLHF.

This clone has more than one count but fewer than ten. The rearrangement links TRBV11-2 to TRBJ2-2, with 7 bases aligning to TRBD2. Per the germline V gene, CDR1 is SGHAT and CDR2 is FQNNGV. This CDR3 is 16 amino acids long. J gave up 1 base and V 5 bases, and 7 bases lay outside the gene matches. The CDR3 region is CASSRSGAVNTGELFF. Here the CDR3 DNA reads TGTGCCAGCAGCCGCAGCGGGGCGGTGAACACCGGGGAGCTGTTTTTT.

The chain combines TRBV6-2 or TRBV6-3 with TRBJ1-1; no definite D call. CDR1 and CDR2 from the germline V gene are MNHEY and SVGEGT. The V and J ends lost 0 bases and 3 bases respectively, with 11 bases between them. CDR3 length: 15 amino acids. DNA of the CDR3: TGTGCCAGCAGTTACTCGACTCCGTGGGACACTGAAGCTTTCTTT. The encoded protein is CASSYSTPWDTEAFF.

This chain's CDR3 is CASSSMGDGTYEQYF. CDR3 nucleotides: TGTGCCAGCAGTTCAATGGGGGACGGAACCTACGAGCAGTACTTC. The chain combines TRBV11-3 with TRBJ2-7; the D gene could be TRBD1 or TRBD2 (5 bases each). V lost 6 bases to trimming and J lost 2 bases, with 17 bases between them. The V gene's germline CDR1 is SGHNT and CDR2 YENEEA. The CDR3 is 15 residues long.

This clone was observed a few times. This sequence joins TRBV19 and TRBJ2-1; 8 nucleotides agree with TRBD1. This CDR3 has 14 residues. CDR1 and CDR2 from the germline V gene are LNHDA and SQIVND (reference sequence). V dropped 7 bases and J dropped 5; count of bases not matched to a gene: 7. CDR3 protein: CASTRTGLNNEQFF. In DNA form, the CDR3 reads TGTGCCAGTACGAGGACAGGGCTCAACAATGAGCAGTTCTTC.

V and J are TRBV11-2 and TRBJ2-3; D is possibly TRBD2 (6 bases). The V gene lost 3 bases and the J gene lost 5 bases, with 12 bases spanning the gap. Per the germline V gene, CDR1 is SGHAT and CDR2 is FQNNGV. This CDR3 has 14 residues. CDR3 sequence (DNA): TGTGCCAGCAGCTTTAATCGGGGGTTAGATACGCAGTATTTT. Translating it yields CASSFNRGLDTQYF.